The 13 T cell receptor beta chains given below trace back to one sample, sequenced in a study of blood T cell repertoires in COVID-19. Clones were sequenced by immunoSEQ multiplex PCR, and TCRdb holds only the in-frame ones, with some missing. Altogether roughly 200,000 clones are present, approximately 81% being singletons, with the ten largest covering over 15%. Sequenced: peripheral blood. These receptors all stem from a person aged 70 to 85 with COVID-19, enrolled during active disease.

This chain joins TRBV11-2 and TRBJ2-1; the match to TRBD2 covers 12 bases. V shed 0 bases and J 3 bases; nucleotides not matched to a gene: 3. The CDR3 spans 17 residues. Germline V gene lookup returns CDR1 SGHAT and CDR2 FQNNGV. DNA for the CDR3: TGTGCCAGCAGCTTAGAAGGGGGACTAGCGGGCTACAATGAGCAGTTCTTC. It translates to CASSLEGGLAGYNEQFF.

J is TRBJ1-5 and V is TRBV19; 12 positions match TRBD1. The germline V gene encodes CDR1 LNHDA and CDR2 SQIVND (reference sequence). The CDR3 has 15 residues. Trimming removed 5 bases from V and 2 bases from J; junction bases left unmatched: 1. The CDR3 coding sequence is TGTGCCAGTAGTGGGACAGGGGGCGGCAATCAGCCCCAGCATTTT. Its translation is CASSGTGGGNQPQHF.

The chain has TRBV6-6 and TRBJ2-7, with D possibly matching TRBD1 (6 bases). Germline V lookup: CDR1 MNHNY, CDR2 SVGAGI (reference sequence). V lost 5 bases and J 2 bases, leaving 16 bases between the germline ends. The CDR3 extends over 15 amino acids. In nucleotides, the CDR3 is TGTGCCAGCAGTATCAGAGGCAGGGGCCCCTACGAGCAGTACTTC. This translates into CASSIRGRGPYEQYF.

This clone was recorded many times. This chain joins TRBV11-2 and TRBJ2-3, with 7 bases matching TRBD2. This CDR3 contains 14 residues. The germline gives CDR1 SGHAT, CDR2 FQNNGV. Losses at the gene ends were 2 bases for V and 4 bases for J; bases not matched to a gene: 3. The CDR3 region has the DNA TGTGCCAGCAGCTTAATGACTAGCTCAGATACGCAGTATTTT. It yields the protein CASSLMTSSDTQYF.

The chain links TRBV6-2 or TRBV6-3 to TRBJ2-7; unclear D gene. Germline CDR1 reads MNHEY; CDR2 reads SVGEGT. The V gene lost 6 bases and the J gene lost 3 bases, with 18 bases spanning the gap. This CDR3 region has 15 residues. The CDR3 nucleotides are TGTGCCAGCAGCCAGCCGAGTTGGAGCCGCTACGAGCAGTACTTC. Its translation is CASSQPSWSRYEQYF.

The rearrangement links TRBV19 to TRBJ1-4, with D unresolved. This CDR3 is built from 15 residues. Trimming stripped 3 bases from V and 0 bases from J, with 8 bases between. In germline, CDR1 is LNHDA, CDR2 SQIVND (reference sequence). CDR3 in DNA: TGTGCCAGTAGTATCAGCAGCGCAACTAATGAAAAACTGTTTTTT. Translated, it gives CASSISSATNEKLFF.

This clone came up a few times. The CDR3 DNA is TGTGCCAGCAGTCAATCACGGACAGTCTATAGCAATCAGCCCCAGCATTTT. Its translation: CASSQSRTVYSNQPQHF. The rearrangement links TRBV6-6 to TRBJ1-5; a weak D match, TRBD1 (6 bases). Trimming took off 5 bases at V and 0 bases at J, with 17 bases between the two ends. Germline CDR1 MNHNY, CDR2 SVGAGI (reference sequence). The length of the CDR3 is 17 residues.

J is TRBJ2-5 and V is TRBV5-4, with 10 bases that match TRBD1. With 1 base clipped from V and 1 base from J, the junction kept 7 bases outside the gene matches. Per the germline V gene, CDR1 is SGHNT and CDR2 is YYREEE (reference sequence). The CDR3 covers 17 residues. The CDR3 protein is CASSLTGTGAFQETQYF. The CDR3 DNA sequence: TGTGCCAGCAGCTTGACTGGGACAGGGGCGTTCCAAGAGACCCAGTACTTC.

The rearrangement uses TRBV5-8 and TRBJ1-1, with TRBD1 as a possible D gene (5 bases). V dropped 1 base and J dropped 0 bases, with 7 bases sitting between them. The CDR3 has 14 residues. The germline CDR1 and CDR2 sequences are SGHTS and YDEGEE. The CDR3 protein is CASSLRGMNTEAFF. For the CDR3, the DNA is TGTGCCAGCAGCTTGAGGGGCATGAACACTGAAGCTTTCTTT.

The CDR3 region has the DNA TGTGCCAGCAGCCTGGACACAGGGGTCAACTATGGCTACACCTTC. This sequence encodes CASSLDTGVNYGYTF. The chain employs TRBV3-1 (or the pseudogene TRBV3-2) and TRBJ1-2; 7 bases are a match to TRBD1. CDR1 and CDR2 from the germline V gene are LGHDT and YNNKEL (reference sequence). J lost 2 bases, V lost 4 bases, and 7 bases had no gene match. This CDR3 has 15 amino acids.

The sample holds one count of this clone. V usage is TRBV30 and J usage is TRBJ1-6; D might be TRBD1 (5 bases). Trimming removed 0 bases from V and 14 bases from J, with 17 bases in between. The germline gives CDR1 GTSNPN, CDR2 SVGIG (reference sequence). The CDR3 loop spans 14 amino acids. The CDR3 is CAWSVQTREGTLHF. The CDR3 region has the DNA TGTGCCTGGAGTGTTCAGACCAGGGAAGGGACCCTCCACTTT.

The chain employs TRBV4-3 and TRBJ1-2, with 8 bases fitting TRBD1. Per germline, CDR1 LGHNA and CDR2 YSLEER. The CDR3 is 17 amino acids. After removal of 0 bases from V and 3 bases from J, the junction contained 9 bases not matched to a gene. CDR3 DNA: TGCGCCAGCAGCCAAGAGGCAGGGGGCTCGGGCTACTATGGCTACACCTTC. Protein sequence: CASSQEAGGSGYYGYTF.

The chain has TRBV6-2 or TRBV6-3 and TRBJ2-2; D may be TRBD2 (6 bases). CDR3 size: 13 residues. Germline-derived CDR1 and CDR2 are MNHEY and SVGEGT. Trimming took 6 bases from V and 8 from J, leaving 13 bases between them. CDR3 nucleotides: TGTGCCAGCAGCATCCCGGGGGTTGGGGAGCTGTTTTTT. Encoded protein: CASSIPGVGELFF.